The clone carrying this T cell receptor (beta chain) occurred once. Clones were read by immunoSEQ multiplex PCR, and TCRdb kept only the in-frame ones, dropping some. This sample has a few hundred thousand clones, with 86% found just once. The sample is drawn from a study of blood T cell repertoires in COVID-19. Study-wide context: Sample material is recorded as cDNA or gDNA derived from T cells, B-cell-depleted T cells, or PBMCs.

Germline V gene lookup returns CDR1 SGHTA and CDR2 FQGNSA. This CDR3 is 12 amino acids long. J was trimmed by 11 bases and V by 1 base; bases with no gene match: 4. The sample was peripheral blood. The receptor comes from a woman aged 45-60 years with acute or convalescent COVID-19. This sequence joins TRBV7-2 and TRBJ1-1; 7 bases agree with TRBD1. CDR3 DNA sequence: TGTGCCAGCAGCTTAGAAGACAGGGTGGCTTTCTTT. Its protein product is CASSLEDRVAFF.